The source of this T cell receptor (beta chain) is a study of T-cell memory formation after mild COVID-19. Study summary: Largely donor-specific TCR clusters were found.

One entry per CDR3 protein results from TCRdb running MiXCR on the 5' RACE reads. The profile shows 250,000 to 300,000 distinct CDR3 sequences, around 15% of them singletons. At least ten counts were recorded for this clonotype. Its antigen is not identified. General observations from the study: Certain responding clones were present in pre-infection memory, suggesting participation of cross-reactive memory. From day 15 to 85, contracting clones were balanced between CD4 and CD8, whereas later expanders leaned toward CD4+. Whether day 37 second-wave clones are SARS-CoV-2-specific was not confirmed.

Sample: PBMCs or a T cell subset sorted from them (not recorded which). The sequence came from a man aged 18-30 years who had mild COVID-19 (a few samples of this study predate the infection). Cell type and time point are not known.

In DNA, the CDR3 is TGCAGTGCTAGAGATGTTGCTGGGGGTACGCAGTATTTT. Encoded protein: CSARDVAGGTQYF. The chain is built from TRBV20-1 and TRBJ2-3; D possibly uses TRBD1 or TRBD2 (5 bases each). Per germline, CDR1 DFQATT and CDR2 SNEGSKA (reference sequence). This CDR3 has 13 amino acids. Between the trimmed V and J ends, which lost 0 bases and 8 bases, there was a span of 12 bases.